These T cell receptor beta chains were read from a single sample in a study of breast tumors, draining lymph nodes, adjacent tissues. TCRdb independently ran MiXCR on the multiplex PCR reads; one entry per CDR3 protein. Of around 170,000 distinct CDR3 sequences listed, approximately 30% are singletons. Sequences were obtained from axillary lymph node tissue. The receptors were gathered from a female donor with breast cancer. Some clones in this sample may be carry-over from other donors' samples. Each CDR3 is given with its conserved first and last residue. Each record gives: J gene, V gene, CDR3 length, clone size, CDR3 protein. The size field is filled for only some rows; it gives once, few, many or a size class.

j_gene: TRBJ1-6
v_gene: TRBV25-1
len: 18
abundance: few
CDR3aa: CASSAWDSLDSYNSPLHF

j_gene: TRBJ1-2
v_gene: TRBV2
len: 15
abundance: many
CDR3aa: CASSWGQDRDYGYTF

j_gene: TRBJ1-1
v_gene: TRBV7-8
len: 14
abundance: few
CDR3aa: CASSLAFTAGGGFF

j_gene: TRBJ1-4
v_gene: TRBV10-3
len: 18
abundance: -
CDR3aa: CAISVPGQPTSTNEKLFF

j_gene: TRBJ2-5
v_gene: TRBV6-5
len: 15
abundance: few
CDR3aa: CASIAAGGDQETQYF

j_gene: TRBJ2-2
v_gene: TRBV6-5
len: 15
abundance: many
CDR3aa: CASLTGQGGTGELFF

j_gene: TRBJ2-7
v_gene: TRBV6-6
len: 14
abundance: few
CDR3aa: CASRPGGRSYEQYF

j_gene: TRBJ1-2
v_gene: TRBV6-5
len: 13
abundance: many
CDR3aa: CASSYGTGEGYTF

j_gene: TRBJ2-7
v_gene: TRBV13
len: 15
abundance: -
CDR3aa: CASSYPSGGNYEQYF

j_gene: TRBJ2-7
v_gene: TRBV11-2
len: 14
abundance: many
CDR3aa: CASSLEQGAYEQYF

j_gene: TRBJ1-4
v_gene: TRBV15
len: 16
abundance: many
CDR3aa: CATSRSRPVGEEKLFF

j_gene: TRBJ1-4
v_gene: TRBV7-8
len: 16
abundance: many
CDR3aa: CASRSGALGDHGKLFF

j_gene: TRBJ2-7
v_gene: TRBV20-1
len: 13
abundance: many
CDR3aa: CSARVPGDYEQYF

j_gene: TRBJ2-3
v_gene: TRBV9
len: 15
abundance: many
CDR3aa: CASSVRDGLADTQYF

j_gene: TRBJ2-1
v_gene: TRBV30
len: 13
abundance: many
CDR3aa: CAWSWGPKDEQFF

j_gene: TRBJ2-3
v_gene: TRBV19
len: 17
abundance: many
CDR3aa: CASSIAKEGVGTDTQYF

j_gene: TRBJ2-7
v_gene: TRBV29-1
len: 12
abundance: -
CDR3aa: CSSPDLGYEQYF

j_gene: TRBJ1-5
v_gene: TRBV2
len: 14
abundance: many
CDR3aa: CASNMDTENQPQHF

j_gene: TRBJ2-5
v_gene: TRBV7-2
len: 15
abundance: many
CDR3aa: CASRLGAAPQETQYF

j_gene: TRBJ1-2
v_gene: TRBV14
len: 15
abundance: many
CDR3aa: CASSQGQGYWYGYTF

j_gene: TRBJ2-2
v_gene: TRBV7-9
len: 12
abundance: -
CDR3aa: CASSFTPGELFF

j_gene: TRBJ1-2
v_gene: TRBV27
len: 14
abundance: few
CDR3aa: CASSSLGGVGGYTF

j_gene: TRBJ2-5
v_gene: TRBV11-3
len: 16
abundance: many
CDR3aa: CASSVTPTAGRETQYF

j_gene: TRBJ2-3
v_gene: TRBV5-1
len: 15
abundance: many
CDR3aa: CASSLSGGWSDTQYF

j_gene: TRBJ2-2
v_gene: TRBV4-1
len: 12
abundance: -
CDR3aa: CASSQSPGELFF

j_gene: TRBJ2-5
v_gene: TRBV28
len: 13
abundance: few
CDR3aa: CASRGPYQETQYF

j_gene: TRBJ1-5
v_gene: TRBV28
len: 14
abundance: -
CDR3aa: CASSFGGPNQPQHF

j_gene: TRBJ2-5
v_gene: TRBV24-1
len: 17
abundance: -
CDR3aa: CATSDTGQGRQQETQYF

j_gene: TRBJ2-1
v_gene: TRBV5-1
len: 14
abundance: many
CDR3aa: CASSSGQAYNEQFF

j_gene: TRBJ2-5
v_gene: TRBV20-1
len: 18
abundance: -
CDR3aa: CSARGVGGYTFGSGTQYF

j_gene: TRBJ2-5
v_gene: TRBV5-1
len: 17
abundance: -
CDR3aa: CASGSAGTSGGAETQYF

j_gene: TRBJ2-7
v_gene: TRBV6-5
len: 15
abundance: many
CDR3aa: CASSYSRQGDYEQYF

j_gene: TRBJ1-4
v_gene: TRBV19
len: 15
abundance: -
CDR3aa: CASSILGGLNEKLFF

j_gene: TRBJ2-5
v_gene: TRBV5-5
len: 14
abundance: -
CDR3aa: CASSQTGFGETQYF

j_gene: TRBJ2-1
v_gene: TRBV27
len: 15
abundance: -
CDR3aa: CASSADRGGYNEQFF

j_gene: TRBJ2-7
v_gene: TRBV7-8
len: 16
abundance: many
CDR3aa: CASSLGLGGDSYEQYF

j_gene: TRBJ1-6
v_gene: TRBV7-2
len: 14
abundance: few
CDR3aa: CASSLVPQNSSHHF

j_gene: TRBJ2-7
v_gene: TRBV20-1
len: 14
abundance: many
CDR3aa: CSARGTSGTYEQYF

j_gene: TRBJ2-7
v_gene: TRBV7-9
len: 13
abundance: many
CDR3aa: CASVAGGLYEQYF

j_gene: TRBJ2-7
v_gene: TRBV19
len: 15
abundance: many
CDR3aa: CASSISGTGVDEQYF

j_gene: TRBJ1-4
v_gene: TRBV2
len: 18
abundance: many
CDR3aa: CASSEADGYPPTNEKLFF

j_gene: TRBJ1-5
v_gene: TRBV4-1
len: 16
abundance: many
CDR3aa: CASSQDVGTGHQPQHF

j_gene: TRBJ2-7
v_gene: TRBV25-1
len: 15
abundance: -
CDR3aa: CATHRRGRDLYEQCF

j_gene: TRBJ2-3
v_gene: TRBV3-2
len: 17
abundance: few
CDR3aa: CASSPNAGTESTDTQYF

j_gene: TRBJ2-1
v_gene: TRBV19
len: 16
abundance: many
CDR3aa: CASKGGTGVENTEQFF

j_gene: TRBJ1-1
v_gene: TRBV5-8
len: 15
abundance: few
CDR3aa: CASSLEWGANTEAFF

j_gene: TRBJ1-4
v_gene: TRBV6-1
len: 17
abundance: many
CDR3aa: CASSEVGQGATNEKLFF

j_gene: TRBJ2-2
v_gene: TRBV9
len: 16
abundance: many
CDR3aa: CASSVDWTVNTGELFF

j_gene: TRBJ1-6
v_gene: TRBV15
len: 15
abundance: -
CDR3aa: CATSRVAERNPPLHF

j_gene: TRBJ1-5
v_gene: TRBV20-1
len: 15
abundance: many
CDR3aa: CSATRSAYSNQPQHF

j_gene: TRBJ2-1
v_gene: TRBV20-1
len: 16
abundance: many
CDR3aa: CSAGGRATSLYNEQFF

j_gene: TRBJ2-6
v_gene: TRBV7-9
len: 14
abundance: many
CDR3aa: CANSRGSGANVLTF

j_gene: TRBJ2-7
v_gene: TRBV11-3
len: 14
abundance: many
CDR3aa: CASSPQGLGYEQYF

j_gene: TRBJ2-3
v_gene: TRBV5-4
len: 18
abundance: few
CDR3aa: CASSLGVWSGGFSDTQYF

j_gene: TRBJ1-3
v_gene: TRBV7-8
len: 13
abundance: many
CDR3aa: CASSRGDGNTIYF